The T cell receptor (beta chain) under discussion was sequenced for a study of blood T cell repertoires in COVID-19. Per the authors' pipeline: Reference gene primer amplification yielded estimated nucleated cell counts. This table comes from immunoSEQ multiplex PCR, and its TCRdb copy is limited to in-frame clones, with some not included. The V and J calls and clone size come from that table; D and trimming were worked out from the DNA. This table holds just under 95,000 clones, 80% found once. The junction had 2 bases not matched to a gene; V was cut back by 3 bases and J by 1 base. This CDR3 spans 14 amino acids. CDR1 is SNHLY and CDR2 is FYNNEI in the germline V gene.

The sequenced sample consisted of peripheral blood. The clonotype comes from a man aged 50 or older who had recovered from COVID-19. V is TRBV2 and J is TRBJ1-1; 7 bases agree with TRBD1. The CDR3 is CASSEGTANTEAFF. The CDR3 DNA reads TGTGCCAGCAGTGAGGGGACAGCGAACACTGAAGCTTTCTTT.